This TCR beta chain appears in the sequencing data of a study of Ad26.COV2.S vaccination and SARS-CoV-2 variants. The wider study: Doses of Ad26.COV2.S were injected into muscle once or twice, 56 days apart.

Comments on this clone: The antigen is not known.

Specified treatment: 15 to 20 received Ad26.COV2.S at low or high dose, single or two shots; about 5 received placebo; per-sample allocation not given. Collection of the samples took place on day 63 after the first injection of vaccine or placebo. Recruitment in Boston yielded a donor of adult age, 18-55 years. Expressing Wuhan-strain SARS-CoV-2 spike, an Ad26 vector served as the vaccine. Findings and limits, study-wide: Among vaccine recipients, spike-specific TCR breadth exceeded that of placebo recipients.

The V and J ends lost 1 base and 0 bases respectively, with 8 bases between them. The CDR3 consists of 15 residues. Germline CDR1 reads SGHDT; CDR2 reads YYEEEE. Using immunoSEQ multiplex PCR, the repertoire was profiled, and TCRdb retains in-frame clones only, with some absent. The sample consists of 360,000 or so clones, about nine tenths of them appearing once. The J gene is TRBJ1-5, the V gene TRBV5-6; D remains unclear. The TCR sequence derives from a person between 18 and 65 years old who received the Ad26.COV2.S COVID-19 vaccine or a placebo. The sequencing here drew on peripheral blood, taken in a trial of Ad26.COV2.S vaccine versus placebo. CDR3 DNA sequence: TGTGCCAGCAGCTTGAGACTGAATAGCAATCAGCCCCAGCATTTT. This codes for CASSLRLNSNQPQHF.